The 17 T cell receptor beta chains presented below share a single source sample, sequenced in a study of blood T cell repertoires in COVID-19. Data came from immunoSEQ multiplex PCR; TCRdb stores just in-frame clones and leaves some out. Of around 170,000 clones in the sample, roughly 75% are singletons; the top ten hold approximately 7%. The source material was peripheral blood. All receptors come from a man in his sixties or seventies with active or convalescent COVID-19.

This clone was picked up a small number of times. In DNA, the CDR3 is TGCGCCAGCAGCTTGGACGGTTTTGGCAATCAGCCCCAGCATTTT. It encodes CASSLDGFGNQPQHF. V and J are TRBV5-1 and TRBJ1-5; no definite D call. Germline V gives CDR1 SGHRS, CDR2 YFSETQ. The CDR3 runs 15 residues. Trimming pared 0 bases from V and 2 bases from J, leaving 9 bases between.

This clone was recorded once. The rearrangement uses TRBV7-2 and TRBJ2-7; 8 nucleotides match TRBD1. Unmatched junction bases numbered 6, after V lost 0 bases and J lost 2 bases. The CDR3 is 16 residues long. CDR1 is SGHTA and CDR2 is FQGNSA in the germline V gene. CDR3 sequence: CASSLAGGQATYEQYF. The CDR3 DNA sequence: TGTGCCAGCAGCTTAGCAGGGGGACAGGCAACCTACGAGCAGTACTTC.

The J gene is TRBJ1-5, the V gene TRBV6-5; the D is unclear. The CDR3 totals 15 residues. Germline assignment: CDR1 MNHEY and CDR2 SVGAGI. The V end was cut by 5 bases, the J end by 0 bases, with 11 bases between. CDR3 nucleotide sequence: TGTGCCAGCAGTCGCGCCCAGGATAGCAATCAGCCCCAGCATTTT. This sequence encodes CASSRAQDSNQPQHF.

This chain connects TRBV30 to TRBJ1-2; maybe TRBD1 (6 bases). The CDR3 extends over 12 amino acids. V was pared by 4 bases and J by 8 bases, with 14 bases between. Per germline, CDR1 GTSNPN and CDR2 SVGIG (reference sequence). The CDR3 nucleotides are TGTGCCTGGAACCCCACAGGGAACGGCTACACCTTC. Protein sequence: CAWNPTGNGYTF.

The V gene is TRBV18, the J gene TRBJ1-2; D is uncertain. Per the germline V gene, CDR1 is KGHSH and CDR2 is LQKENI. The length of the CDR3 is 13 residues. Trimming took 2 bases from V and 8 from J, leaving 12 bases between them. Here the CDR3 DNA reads TGTGCCAGCTCACCAAGGGAGGCGGACGGCTACACCTTC. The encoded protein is CASSPREADGYTF.

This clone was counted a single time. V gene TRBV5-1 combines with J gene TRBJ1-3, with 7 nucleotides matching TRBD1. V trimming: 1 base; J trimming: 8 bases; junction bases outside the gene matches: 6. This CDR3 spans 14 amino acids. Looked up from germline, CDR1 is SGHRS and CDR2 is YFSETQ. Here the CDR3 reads CASSLTGESDTIYF. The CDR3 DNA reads TGCGCCAGCAGCTTGACAGGGGAGTCGGACACCATATATTTT.

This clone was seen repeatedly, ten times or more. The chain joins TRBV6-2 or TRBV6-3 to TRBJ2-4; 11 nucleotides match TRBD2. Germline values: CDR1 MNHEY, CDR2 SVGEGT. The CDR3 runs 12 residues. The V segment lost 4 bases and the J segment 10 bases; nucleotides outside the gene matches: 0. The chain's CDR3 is CASSSSGRIQYF. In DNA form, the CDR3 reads TGTGCCAGCAGTTCTAGCGGGAGGATTCAGTACTTC.

CDR3 DNA sequence: TGTGCCAGCAGCATAGGGGGGGACGATGGCTACACCTTC. This sequence encodes CASSIGGDDGYTF. The chain combines TRBV6-5 with TRBJ1-2, with a possible D match to TRBD1 (6 bases). The germline V gene encodes CDR1 MNHEY and CDR2 SVGAGI. Deletions cut 6 bases from V and 6 bases from J, with 14 bases between. The CDR3 is 13 amino acids.

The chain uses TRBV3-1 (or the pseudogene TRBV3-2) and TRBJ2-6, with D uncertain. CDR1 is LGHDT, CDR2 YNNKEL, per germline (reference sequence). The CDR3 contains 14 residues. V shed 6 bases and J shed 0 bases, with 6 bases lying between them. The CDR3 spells CASSISSGANVLTF. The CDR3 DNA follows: TGTGCCAGCAGTATTAGCTCTGGGGCCAACGTCCTGACTTTC.

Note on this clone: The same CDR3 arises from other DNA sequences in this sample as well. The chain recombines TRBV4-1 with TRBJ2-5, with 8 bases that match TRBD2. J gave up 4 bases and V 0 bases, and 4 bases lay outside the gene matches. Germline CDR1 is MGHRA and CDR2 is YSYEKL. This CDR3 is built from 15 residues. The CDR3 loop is CASSQDRGGRETQYF. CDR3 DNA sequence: TGCGCCAGCAGCCAAGATCGGGGGGGCCGAGAGACCCAGTACTTC.

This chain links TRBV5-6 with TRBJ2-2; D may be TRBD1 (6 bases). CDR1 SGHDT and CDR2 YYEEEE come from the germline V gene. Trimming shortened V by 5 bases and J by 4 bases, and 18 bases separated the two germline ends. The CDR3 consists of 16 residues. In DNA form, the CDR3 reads TGTGCCAGCAGTAACTACAGGGTAGTAGGCACCGGGGAGCTGTTTTTT. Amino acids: CASSNYRVVGTGELFF.

CDR3 nucleotide sequence: TGCGCCAGCAGCTTGGTCGCGGGCGGTGAGCAGTTCTTC. Residues: CASSLVAGGEQFF. The chain joins TRBV5-1 to TRBJ2-1, with TRBD2 as a possible D gene (5 bases). This CDR3 is 13 amino acids long. Germline lookup yields CDR1 SGHRS and CDR2 YFSETQ. V lost 0 bases, J lost 9 bases, and 10 bases lay in between.

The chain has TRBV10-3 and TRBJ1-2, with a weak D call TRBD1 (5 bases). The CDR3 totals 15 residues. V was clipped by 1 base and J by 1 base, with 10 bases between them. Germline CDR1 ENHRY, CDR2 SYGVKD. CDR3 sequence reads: CAISEFLTDNYGYTF. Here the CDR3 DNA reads TGTGCCATCAGTGAGTTCCTGACAGATAACTATGGCTACACCTTC.

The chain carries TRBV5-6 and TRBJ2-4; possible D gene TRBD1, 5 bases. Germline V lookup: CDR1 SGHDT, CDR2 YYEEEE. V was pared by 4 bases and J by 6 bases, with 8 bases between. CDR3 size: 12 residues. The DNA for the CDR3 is TGTGCCAGCAGCCTCACAGGAAACATTCAGTACTTC. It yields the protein CASSLTGNIQYF.

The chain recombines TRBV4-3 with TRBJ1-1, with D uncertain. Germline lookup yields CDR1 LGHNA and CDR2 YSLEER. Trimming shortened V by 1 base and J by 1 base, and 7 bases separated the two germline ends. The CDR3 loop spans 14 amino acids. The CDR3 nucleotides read TGCGCCAGCAGCCAAGCGGAGGGGAACACTGAAGCTTTCTTT. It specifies CASSQAEGNTEAFF.

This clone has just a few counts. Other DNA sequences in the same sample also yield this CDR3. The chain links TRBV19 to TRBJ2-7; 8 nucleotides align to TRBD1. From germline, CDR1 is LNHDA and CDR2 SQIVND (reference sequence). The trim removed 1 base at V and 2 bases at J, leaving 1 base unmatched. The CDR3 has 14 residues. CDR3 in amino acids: CASSIGQGTYEQYF. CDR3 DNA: TGTGCCAGTAGTATAGGACAGGGGACCTACGAGCAGTACTTC.

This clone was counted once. CDR3 residues: CAISLRDSNYGYTF. CDR3 DNA: TGTGCCATCAGCCTCCGGGATTCTAACTATGGCTACACCTTC. V and J are TRBV10-3 and TRBJ1-2; D unclear. CDR1 and CDR2 from the germline V gene are ENHRY and SYGVKD. This CDR3 comprises 14 residues. V was cut by 6 bases and J by 0 bases, with 11 bases left in between.